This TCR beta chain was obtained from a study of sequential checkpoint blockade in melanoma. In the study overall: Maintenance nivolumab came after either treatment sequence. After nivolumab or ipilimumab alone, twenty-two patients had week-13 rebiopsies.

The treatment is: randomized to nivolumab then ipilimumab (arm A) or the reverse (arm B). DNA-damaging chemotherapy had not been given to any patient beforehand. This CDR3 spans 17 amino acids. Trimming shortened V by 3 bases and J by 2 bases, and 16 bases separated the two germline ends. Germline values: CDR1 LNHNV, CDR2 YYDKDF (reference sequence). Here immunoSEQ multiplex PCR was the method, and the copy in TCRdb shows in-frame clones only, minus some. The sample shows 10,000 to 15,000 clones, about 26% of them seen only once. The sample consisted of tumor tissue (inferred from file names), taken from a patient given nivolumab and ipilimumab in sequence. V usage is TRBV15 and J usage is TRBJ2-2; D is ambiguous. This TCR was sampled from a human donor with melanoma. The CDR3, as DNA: TGTGCCACCAGCAGGCCTAGGCTAGGAGTTAACACCGGGGAGCTGTTTTTT. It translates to CATSRPRLGVNTGELFF.